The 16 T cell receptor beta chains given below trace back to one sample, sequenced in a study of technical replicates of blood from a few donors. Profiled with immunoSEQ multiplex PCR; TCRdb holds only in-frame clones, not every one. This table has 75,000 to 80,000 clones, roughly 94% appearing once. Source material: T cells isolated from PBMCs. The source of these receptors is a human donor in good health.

The CDR3 DNA reads as TGTGCCAGCAGTTCACTAAAGGGACAGCCTCGCGGGTACGAGCAGTACTTC. Translation gives CASSSLKGQPRGYEQYF. This chain links TRBV28 with TRBJ2-7, with TRBD1 matching over 7 bases. The junction had 16 bases not matched to a gene; V was cut back by 4 bases and J by 4 bases. The CDR3 has 17 amino acids. Germline V lookup: CDR1 MDHEN, CDR2 SYDVKM.

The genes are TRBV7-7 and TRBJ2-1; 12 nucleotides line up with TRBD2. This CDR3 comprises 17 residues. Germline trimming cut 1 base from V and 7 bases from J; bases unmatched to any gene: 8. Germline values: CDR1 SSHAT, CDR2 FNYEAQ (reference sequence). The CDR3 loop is CASSLGEGLAGGNEQFF. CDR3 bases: TGTGCCAGCAGCTTAGGAGAGGGACTAGCGGGTGGGAATGAGCAGTTCTTC.

The CDR3 is CASSLIWIQQGNEQFF. In DNA, the CDR3 is TGTGCCAGCAGCTTGATTTGGATACAACAGGGGAATGAGCAGTTCTTC. V and J are TRBV7-2 and TRBJ2-1; 7 bases fit TRBD1. J gave up 7 bases and V 3 bases, and 12 bases lay outside the gene matches. This CDR3 is 16 amino acids long. The V gene's germline CDR1 is SGHTA and CDR2 FQGNSA.

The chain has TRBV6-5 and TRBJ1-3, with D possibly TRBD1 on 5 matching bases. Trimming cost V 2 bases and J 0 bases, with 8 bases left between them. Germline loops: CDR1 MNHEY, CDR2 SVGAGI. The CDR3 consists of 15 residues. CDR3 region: CASSYGASSGNTIYF. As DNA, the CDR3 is TGTGCCAGCAGTTACGGGGCATCCTCTGGAAACACCATATATTTT.

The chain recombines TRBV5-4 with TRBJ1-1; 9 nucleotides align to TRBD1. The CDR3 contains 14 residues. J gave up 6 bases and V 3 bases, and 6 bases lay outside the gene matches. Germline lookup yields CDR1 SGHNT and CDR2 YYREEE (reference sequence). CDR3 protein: CASSWDRERAEAFF. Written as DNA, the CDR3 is TGTGCCAGCAGCTGGGACAGGGAAAGGGCTGAAGCTTTCTTT.

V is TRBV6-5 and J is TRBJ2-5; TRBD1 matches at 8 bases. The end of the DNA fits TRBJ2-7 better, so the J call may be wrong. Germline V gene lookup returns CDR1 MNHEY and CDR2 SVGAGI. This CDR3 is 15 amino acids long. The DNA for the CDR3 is TGTGCCAGCAGTTACCAGGGACAGGCGTACTACGAGCAGTACTTC. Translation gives CASSYQGQAYYEQYF.

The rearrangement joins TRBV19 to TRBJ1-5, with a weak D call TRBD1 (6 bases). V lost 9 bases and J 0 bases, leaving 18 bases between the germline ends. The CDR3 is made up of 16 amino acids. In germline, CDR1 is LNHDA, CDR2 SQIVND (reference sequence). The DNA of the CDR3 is TGTGCCAGCAGGGGTAGCCACAGCTATAGCAATCAGCCCCAGCATTTT. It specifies CASRGSHSYSNQPQHF.

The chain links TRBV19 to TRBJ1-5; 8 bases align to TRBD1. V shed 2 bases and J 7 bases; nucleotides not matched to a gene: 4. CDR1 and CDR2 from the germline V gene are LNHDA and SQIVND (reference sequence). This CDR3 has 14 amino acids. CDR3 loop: CASSISGGDQPQHF. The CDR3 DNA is TGTGCCAGTAGTATATCAGGGGGCGACCAGCCCCAGCATTTT. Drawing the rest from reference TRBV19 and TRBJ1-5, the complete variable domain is DGGITQSPKYLFRKEGQNVTLSCEQNLNHDAMYWYRQDPGQGLRLIYYSQIVNDFQKGDIAEGYSVSREKKESFPLTVTSAQKNPTAFYLCASSISGGDQPQHFGDGTRLSIL.

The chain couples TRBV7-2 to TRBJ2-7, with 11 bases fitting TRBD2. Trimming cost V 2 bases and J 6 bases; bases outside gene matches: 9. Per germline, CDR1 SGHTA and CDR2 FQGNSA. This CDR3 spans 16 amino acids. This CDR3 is CASSLRASLAGVEQYF. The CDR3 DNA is TGTGCCAGCAGCTTAAGGGCGTCACTAGCGGGAGTCGAGCAGTACTTC.

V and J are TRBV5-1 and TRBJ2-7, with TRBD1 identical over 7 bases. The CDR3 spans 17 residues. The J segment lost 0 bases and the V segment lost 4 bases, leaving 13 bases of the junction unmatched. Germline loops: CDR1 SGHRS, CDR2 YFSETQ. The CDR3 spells CASSLNIPGQLSYEQYF. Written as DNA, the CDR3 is TGCGCCAGCAGCCTAAACATACCGGGACAGCTCTCCTACGAGCAGTACTTC.

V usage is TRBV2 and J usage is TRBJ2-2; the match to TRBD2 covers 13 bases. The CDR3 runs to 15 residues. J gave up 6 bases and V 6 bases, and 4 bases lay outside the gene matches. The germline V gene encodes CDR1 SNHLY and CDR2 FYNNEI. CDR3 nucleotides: TGTGCCAGCAGATCGACTAGCGGGAGGTCCGGGGAGCTGTTTTTT. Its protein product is CASRSTSGRSGELFF.

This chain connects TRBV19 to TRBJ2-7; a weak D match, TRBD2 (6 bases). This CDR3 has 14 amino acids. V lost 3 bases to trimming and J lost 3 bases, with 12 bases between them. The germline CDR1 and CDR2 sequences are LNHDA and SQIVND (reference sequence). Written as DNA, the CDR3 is TGTGCCAGTAGTATCGGATCGGGGGTCTACGAGCAGTACTTC. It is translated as CASSIGSGVYEQYF.

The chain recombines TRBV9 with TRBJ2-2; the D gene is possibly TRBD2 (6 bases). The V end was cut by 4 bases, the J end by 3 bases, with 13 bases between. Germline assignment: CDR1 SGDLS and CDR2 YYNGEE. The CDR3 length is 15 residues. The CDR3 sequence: CASSPSGGDTGELFF. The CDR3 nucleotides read TGTGCCAGCAGCCCCAGCGGAGGGGACACCGGGGAGCTGTTTTTT.

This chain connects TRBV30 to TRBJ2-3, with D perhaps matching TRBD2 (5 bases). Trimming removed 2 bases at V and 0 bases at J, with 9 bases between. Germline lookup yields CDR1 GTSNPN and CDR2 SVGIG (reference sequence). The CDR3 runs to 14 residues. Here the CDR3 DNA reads TGTGCCTGGAGTCGAGGGAGAAGCACAGATACGCAGTATTTT. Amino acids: CAWSRGRSTDTQYF.

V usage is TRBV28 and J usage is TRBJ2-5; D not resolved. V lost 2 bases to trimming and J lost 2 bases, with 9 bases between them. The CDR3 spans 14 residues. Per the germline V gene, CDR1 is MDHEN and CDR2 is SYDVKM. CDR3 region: CASSLPPEQETQYF. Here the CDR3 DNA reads TGTGCCAGCAGTTTACCTCCGGAGCAAGAGACCCAGTACTTC.

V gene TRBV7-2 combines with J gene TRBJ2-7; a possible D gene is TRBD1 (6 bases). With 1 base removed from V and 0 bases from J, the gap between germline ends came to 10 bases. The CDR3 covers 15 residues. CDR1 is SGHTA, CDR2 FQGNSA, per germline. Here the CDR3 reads CASSLGTGLSYEQYF. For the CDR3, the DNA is TGTGCCAGCAGCTTAGGCACAGGGCTCTCCTACGAGCAGTACTTC.